The clone carrying this T cell receptor beta chain was seen more than once but under ten times. Germline V CDR1 and CDR2: SNHLY, FYNNEI. This CDR3 has 14 residues. The ends were cut back, 4 bases at V and 4 bases at J, with 11 bases in the middle. The record originates from a study of human T cells and chemical hapten exposure. Time point described: pre-sensitization, week 0. Treatment here: therapeutic diphenylcyclopropenone sensitization with weekly scalp DPC. TCRdb fed the RACE reads into MiXCR, producing one record per CDR3 protein. The sample yields approximately 77,000 distinct CDR3 sequences, 12% to 15% seen once.

V gene TRBV2 combines with J gene TRBJ2-1; D unclear. This clonotype originated in a woman in her 50s with alopecia areata. Some clones in this sample may be carry-over from other donors' samples. The sample in question was whole blood, obtained in connection with sensitization to the hapten diphenylcyclopropenone (DPC). CDR3 loop: CASSVEVQYNEQFF. CDR3 DNA sequence: TGTGCCAGCAGTGTTGAGGTGCAATACAATGAGCAGTTCTTC.